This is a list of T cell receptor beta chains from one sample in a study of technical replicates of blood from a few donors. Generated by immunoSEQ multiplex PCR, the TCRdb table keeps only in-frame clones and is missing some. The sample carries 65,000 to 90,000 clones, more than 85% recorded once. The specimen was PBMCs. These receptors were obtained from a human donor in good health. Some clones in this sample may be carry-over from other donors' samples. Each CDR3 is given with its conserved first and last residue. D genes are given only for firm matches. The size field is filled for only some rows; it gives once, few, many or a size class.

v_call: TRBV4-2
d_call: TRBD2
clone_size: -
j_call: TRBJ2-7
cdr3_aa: CASSQEEAGVFEQYF
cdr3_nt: TGTGCCAGCAGCCAAGAGGAAGCGGGAGTTTTCGAGCAGTACTTC

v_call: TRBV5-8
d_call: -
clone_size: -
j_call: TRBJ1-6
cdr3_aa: CASSLPRAPLHF
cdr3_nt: TGTGCCAGCAGCTTGCCCAGGGCACCCCTCCACTTT

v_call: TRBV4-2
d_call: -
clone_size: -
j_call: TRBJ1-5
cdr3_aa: CASSQGGDQPQHF
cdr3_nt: TGTGCCAGCAGCCAAGGGGGCGACCAGCCCCAGCATTTT

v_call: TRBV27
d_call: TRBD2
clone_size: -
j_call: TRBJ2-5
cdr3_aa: CASSPTSGWYQETQYF
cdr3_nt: TGTGCCAGCAGTCCCACTAGCGGTTGGTACCAAGAGACCCAGTACTTC

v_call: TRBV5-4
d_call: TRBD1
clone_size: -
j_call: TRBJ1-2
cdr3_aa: CASSDKGQGRGYTF
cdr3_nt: TGTGCCAGCAGCGATAAGGGACAGGGTCGCGGCTACACCTTC

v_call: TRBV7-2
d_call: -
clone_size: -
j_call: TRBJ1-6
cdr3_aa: CASSLIFSRVYNSPLHF
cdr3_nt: TGTGCCAGCAGCTTAATTTTCTCCAGGGTCTATAATTCACCCCTCCACTTT

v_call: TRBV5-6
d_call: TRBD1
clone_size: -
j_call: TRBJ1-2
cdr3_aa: CASSLAPGQTFWGYTF
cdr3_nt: TGTGCCAGCAGCTTGGCCCCGGGACAGACCTTTTGGGGCTACACCTTC

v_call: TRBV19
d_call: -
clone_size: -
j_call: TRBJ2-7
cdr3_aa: CASSPPGAFSEQYF
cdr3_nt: TGTGCCAGTAGTCCTCCCGGTGCGTTCTCCGAGCAGTACTTC

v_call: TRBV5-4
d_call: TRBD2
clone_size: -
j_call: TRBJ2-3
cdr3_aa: CASSLSGGWDTDTQYF
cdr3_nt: TGTGCCAGCAGCTTGTCGGGGGGGTGGGACACAGATACGCAGTATTTT

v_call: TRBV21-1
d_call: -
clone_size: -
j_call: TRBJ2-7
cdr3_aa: CASSLSGGKWTYEQYF
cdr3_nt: TGTGCCAGCAGCTTATCGGGAGGGAAGTGGACCTACGAGCAGTACTTC

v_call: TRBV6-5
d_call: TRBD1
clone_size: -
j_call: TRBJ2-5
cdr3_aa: CASSYPGQGVLETQYF
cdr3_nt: TGTGCCAGCAGTTACCCGGGACAGGGGGTGCTAGAGACCCAGTACTTC

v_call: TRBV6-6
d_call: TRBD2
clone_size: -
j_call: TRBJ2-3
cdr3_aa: CASSPGIAGLTDTQYF
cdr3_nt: TGTGCCAGCAGCCCTGGTATAGCGGGGCTCACAGATACGCAGTATTTT

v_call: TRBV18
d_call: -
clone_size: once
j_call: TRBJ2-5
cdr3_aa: CASSPRRSEETQYF
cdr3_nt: TGTGCCAGCTCACCTCGACGTAGCGAGGAGACCCAGTACTTC

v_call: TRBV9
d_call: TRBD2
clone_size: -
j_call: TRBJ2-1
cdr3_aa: CASSVTSGGFNEQFF
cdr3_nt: TGTGCCAGCAGCGTCACTAGCGGGGGGTTTAATGAGCAGTTCTTC

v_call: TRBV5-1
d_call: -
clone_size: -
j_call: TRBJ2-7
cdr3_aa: CASSAGPGDNYEQYF
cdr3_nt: TGCGCCAGCAGCGCTGGGCCCGGGGACAACTACGAGCAGTACTTC

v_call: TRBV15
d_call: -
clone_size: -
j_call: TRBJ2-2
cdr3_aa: CATSRDDSAGPGELFF
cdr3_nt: TGTGCCACCAGCAGAGATGACTCGGCGGGTCCCGGGGAGCTGTTTTTT

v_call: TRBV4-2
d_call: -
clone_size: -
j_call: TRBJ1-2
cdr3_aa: CASSQEQGTNYGYTF
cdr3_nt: TGTGCCAGCAGCCAAGAGCAGGGTACTAACTATGGCTACACCTTC

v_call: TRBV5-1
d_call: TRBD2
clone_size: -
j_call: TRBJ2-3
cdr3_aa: CASSFVTGGLSTDTQYF
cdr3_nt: TGCGCCAGCAGCTTTGTAACGGGAGGGCTAAGCACAGATACGCAGTATTTT

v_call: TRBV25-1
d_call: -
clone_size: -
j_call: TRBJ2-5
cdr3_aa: CASSTTGTLQETQYF
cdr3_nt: TGTGCCAGCAGTACGACCGGGACACTCCAAGAGACCCAGTACTTC

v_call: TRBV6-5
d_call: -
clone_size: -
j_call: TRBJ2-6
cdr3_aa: CASSQEYGANVLTF
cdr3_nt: TGTGCCAGCAGTCAAGAGTATGGGGCCAACGTCCTGACTTTC

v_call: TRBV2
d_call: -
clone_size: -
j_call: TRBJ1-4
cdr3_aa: CASRDRGGAGEKLFF
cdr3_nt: TGTGCCAGCAGAGACAGAGGGGGGGCGGGTGAAAAACTGTTTTTT

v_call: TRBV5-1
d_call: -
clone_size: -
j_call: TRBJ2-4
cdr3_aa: CASSLEGHSSYIQYF
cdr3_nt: TGCGCCAGCAGCTTGGAGGGACATAGTTCGTACATTCAGTACTTC

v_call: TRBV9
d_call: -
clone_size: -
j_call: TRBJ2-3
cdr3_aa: CASSADGFSTDTQYF
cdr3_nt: TGTGCCAGCAGCGCCGATGGCTTTAGCACAGATACGCAGTATTTT

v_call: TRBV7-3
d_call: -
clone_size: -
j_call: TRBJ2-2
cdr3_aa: CASSLEAANTGELFF
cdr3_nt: TGTGCCAGCAGCTTAGAGGCCGCGAACACCGGGGAGCTGTTTTTT

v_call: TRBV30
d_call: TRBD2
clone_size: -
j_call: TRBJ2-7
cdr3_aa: CAWSVGGTWGGGDSYEQYF
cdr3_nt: TGTGCCTGGAGTGTCGGGGGGACCTGGGGAGGAGGGGACTCCTACGAGCAGTACTTC

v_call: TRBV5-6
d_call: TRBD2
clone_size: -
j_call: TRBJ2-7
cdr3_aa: CASSLQRGYSYEQYF
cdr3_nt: TGTGCCAGCAGCTTGCAGCGGGGCTACTCCTACGAGCAGTACTTC

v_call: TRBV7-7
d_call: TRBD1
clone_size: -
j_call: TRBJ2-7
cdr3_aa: CASSPGQGDEQYF
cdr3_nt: TGTGCCAGCAGCCCGGGGCAGGGGGACGAGCAGTACTTC

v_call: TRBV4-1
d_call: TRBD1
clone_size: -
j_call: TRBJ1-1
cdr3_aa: CASSRGQENTEAFF
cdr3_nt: TGCGCCAGCAGCCGGGGACAGGAGAACACTGAAGCTTTCTTT

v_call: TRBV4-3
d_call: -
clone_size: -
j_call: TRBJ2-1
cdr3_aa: CASSQARQNTFNEQFF
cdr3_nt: TGCGCCAGCAGCCAGGCAAGACAGAACACCTTCAATGAGCAGTTCTTC

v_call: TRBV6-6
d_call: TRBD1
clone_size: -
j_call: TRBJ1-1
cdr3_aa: CASRWDRNTEAFF
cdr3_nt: TGTGCCAGCAGGTGGGACAGGAACACTGAAGCTTTCTTT

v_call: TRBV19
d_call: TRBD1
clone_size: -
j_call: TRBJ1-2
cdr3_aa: CASTTPRQGISYGYTF
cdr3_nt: TGTGCCAGTACCACCCCACGACAGGGGATAAGCTATGGCTACACCTTC

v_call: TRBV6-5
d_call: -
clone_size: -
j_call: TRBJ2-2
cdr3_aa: CASSYSPGANTGELFF
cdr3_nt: TGTGCCAGCAGTTACTCCCCGGGGGCGAACACCGGGGAGCTGTTTTTT

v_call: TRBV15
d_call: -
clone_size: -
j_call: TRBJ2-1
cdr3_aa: CATSKSGPYNEQFF
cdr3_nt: TGTGCCACCAGCAAAAGCGGACCCTACAATGAGCAGTTCTTC

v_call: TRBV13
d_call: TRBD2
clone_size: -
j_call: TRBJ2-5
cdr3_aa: CASSLEGSGETQYF
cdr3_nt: TGTGCCAGCAGCTTAGAGGGTAGCGGGGAGACCCAGTACTTC

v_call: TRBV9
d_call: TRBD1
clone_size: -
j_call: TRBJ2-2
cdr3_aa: CASSRQGAGGGELFF
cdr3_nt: TGTGCCAGCAGCCGACAGGGGGCTGGGGGCGGGGAGCTGTTTTTT

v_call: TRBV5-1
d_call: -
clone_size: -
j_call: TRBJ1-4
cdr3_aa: CASSPAGGNEKLFF
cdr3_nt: TGCGCCAGCAGCCCCGCGGGAGGTAATGAAAAACTGTTTTTT

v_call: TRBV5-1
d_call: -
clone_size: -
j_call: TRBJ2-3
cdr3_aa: CASSLAGDFTDTQYF
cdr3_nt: TGCGCCAGCAGCTTGGCCGGCGACTTCACAGATACGCAGTATTTT

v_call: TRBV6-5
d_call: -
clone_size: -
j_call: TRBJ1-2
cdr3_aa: CASSYSRWGDYGYTF
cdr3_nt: TGTGCCAGCAGTTACTCGAGGTGGGGGGACTATGGCTACACCTTC

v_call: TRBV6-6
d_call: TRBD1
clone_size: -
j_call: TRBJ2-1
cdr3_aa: CASSIQGAPNEQFF
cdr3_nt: TGTGCCAGCAGTATACAGGGGGCGCCTAATGAGCAGTTCTTC

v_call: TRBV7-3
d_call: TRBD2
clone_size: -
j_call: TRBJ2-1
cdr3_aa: CASSLGTSGSNEQFF
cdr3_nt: TGTGCCAGCAGCTTGGGGACTAGCGGGAGTAATGAGCAGTTCTTC

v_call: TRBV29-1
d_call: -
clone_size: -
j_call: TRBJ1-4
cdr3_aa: CSVMRQQNEKLFF
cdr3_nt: TGCAGCGTTATGAGGCAGCAAAATGAAAAACTGTTTTTT

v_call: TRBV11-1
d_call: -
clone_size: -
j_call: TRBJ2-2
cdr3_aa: CASRVSGELFF
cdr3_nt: TGTGCCAGCAGAGTCTCGGGAGAGCTGTTTTTT

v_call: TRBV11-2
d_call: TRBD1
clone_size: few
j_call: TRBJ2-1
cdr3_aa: CASSPTGVWRNEQFF
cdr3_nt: TGTGCCAGCAGCCCTACAGGGGTCTGGCGGAATGAGCAGTTCTTC

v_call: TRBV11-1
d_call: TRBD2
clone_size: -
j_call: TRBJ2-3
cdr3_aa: CASSSILAGGSTDTQYF
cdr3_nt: TGTGCCAGCAGCTCGATCCTAGCGGGGGGGAGCACAGATACGCAGTATTTT

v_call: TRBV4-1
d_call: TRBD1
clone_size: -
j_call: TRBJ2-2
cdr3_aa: CASSQEGRGRTGELFF
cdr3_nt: TGCGCCAGCAGCCAAGAAGGCAGGGGGCGCACCGGGGAGCTGTTTTTT

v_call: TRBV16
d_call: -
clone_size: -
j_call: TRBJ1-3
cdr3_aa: CASSQLSQGRNTIYF
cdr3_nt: TGTGCCAGCAGCCAACTTTCTCAGGGAAGAAACACCATATATTTT

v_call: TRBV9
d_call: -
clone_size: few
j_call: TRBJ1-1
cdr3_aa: CASSVVEGGTEAFF
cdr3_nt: TGTGCCAGCAGCGTTGTAGAAGGGGGCACTGAAGCTTTCTTT

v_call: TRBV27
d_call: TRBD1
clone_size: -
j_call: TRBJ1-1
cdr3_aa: CASSPDRASTNTEAFF
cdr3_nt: TGTGCCAGCAGTCCGGACAGGGCTTCGACGAACACTGAAGCTTTCTTT

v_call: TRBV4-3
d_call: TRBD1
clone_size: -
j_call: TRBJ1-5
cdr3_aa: CASSQEKGAGQPQHF
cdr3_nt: TGCGCCAGCAGCCAAGAGAAGGGGGCTGGACAGCCCCAGCATTTT

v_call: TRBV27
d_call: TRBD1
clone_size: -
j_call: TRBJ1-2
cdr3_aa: CASSLTGGNYGYTF
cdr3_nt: TGTGCCAGCAGTTTGACAGGGGGTAACTATGGCTACACCTTC

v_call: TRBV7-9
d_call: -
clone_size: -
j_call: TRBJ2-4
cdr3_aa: CASSLGQGWSKNIQYF
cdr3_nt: TGTGCCAGCAGCTTAGGGCAGGGGTGGAGCAAAAACATTCAGTACTTC

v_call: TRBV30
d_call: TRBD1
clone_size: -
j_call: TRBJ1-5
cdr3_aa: CAWSANRGREPQHF
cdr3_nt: TGTGCCTGGAGTGCAAACAGGGGGCGAGAGCCCCAGCATTTT

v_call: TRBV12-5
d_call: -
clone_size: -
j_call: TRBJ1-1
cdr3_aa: CASGLRGSEAFF
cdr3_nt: TGTGCTAGTGGTTTGCGGGGGTCTGAAGCTTTCTTT

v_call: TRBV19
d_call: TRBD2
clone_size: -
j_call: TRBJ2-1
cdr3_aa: CASSIGLAGRNNEQFF
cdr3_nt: TGTGCCAGTAGTATCGGTCTAGCGGGGAGAAACAATGAGCAGTTCTTC